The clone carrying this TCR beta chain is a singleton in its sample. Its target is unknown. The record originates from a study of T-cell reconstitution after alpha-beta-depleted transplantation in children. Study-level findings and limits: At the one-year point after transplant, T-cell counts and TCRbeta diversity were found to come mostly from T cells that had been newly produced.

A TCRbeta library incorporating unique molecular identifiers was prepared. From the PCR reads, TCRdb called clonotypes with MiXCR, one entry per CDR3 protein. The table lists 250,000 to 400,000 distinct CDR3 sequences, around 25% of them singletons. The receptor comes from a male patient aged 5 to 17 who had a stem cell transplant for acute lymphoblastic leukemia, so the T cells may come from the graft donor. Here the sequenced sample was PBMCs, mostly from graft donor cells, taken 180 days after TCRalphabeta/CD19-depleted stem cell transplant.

The CDR3, as DNA: TGCAGTGCTAGGGGACAGGGAAACATTCAGTACTTC. Protein: CSARGQGNIQYF. This chain connects TRBV20-1 to TRBJ2-4; 9 bases align to TRBD1. The CDR3 is made up of 12 amino acids. J lost 6 bases, V lost 3 bases, and 0 bases had no gene match. Germline CDR1 is DFQATT and CDR2 is SNEGSKA (reference sequence).